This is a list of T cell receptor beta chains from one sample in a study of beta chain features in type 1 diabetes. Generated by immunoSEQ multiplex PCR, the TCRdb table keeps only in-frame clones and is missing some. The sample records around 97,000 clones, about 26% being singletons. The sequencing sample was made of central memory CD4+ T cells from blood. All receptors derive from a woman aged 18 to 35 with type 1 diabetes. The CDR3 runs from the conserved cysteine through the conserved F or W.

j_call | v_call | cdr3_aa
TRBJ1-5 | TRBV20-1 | CSARSDQPQHF
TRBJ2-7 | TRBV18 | CASSPPGLAAHKQYF
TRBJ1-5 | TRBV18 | CASSPLSGDQPQHF
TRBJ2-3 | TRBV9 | CASSVLPIGTDTQYF
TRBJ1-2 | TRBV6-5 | CASSRDTTPYGYTF
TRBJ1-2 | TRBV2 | CASANRDQGYTF
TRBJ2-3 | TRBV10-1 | CASSLGGTTDTQYF
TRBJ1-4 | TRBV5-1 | CASSRTGADEKLFF
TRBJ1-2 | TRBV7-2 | CASSLGTGGYTF
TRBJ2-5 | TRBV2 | CASREGREETQYF
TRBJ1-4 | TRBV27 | CASSLTGRNEKLFF
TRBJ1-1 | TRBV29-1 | CSAARRAVEEAFF
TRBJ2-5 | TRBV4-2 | CASSQDSTSGRFQETQYF
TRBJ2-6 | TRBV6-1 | CASSAGTSGANVLTF
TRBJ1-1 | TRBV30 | CAWRVDSPEAFF
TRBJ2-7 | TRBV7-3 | CASSLGPRGLAGYEQYF
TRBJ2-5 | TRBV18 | CASSQLAGGPGETQYF
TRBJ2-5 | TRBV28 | CASRSSETAGEQYF
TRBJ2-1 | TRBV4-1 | CASSQDEGPQRGGRYNEQFF
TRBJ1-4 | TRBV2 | CASSGDRPPNEKLFF
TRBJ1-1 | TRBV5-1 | CASSLAGGGAGTEAFF
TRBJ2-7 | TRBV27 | CASGRQGAYEQYF
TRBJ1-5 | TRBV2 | CASYGGQGNQPQHF
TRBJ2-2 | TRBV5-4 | CASSPPSGSHTGELFF
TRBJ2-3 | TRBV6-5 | CASSYLRGSKGDTQYF
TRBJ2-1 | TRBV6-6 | CASIGSGRDNEQFF
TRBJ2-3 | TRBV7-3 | CASSYYTSGTDTQYF
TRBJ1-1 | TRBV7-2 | CASSLLVENTEAFF
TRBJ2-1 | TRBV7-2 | CASSSRMDSVNPQFF
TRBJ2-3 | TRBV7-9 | CASSLRLAGVDTQYF
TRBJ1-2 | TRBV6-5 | CASSYTDRASYTF
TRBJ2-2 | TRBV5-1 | CASSLGLAGVSGELFF
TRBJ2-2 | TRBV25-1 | CASSWGGAGTGELFF
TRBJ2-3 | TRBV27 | CASRDWTSGSPDTQYF
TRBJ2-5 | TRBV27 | CASRWGGTQYF
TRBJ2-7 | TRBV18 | CASSPFSGLSSYEQYF
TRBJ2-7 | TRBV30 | CACRRSNLQSGEQYF
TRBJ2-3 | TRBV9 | CASGGGGGGTDTQYF
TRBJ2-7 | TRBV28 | CASRAGTYEQYF
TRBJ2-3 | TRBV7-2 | CASSSNRGRTDTQYF
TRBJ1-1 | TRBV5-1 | CASSLKEGRRGTEAFF
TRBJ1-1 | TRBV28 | CATQYGGGANTEAFF
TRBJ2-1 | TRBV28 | CASSPGGPSNEQFF
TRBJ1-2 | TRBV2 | CASSDFMQGDTYGYTF
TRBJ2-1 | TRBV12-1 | CASSFDAGGYSEQFF
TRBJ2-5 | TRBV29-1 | CSVGEGQETQYF
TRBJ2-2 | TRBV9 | CASSVAGVDTGELFF